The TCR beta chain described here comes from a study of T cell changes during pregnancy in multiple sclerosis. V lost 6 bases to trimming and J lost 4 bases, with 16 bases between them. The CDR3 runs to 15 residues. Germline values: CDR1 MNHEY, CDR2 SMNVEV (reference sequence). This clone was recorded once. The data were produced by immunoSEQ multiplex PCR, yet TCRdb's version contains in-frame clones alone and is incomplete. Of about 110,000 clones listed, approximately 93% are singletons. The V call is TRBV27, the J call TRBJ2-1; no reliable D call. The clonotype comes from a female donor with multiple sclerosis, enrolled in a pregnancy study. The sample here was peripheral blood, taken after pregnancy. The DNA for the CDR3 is TGTGCCAGCAGAATGACCGGGTGGTTGTACAATGAGCAGTTCTTC. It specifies CASRMTGWLYNEQFF.